This T cell receptor (beta chain) was identified during a study of regulatory T cells in long-lasting Graves disease. Time point specified: newly diagnosed GD, antithyroid drugs for less than 3 months. The authors made the TCR library using RNA they extracted from PBMCs. For TCR beta, libraries came from iRepertoire HTBI primers and Arm-PCR of CDR3 regions. TCRdb re-called the multiplex PCR reads with MiXCR, one entry per CDR3 protein. The sample contains 550,000 to 650,000 distinct CDR3 sequences, approximately 16% of which appear only once. Trimming cost V 5 bases and J 0 bases, with 17 bases left between them. Per germline, CDR1 SGHVS and CDR2 FNYEAQ. The CDR3 loop spans 17 amino acids. This same sample was also taken into another study, of T cells in Graves' hyperthyroidism and ophthalmopathy.

The chain is built from TRBV7-6 and TRBJ1-3; D is possibly TRBD1 (5 bases). This material consisted of peripheral blood mononuclear cells (PBMCs), taken at new diagnosis, from a patient treated with antithyroid drugs. The TCR sequence derives from a young man with Graves disease. In DNA, the CDR3 is TGTGCCAGCAGCCCAAACGTGGGGACCCTCTCTGGAAACACCATATATTTT. This encodes CASSPNVGTLSGNTIYF. The variable domain in full, with the rest retrieved from reference TRBV7-6 and TRBJ1-3, is GAGVSQSPRYKVTKRGQDVALRCDPISGHVSLYWYRQALGQGPEFLTYFNYEAQQDKSGLPNDRFSAERPEGSISTLTIQRTEQRDSAMYRCASSPNVGTLSGNTIYFGEGSWLTVV.